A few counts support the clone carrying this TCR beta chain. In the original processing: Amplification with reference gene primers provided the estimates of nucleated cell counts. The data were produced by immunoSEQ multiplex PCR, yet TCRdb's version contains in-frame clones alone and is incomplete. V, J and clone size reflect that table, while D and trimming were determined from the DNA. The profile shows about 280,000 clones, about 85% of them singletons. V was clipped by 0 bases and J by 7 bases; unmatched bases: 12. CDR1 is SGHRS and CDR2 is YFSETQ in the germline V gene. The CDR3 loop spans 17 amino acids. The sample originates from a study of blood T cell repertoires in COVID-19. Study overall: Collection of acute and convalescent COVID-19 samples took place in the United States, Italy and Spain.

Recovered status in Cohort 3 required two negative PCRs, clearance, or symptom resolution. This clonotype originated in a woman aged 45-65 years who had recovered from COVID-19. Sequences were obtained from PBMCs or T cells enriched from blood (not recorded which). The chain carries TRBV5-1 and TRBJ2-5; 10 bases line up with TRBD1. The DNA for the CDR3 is TGCGCCAGCAGCTTGGCCGTAAGGGACAGGGGTTTAGGGACCCAGTACTTC. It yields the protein CASSLAVRDRGLGTQYF.